These 13 T cell receptor beta chains came from one sample sequenced in a study of T cell repertoires in cytomegalovirus infection. One entry per CDR3 protein, called by TCRdb with MiXCR from the reads. This table has 700,000 to 850,000 distinct CDR3 sequences, about 33% appearing once. For these TCRs, the target antigens are not known. The sequencing used cultured CD8+ T cells from PBMCs, collected from culture after CMV antigen stimulation. Every receptor here comes from a human donor in good health (CMV status not recorded). Some clones in this sample may be carry-over from other donors' samples.

This clonotype was seen a few times. The genes are TRBV7-9 and TRBJ1-6; D ambiguous. Germline CDR1 is SEHNR and CDR2 is FQNEAQ (reference sequence). This CDR3 has 15 residues. V was shortened by 1 base and J by 9 bases, with 13 bases between the two germline ends. Here the CDR3 reads CASSLGPTKASPLHF. The CDR3 DNA follows: TGTGCCAGCAGCTTAGGCCCCACAAAGGCTTCACCCCTCCACTTT.

The V gene is TRBV7-9, the J gene TRBJ1-5, with 8 nucleotides matching TRBD1. CDR1 and CDR2 (germline): SEHNR, FQNEAQ (reference sequence). The CDR3 is 15 residues long. V gave up 5 bases and J gave up 1 base; unmatched junction bases: 4. CDR3 region: CASSTDRVSNQPQHF. CDR3 DNA: TGTGCCAGCAGCACGGACAGGGTCAGCAATCAGCCCCAGCATTTT.

This clonotype was observed a few times. CDR3: CASTGNYRSGNTIYF. In DNA, the CDR3 is TGTGCCAGCACCGGAAATTACCGCTCTGGAAACACCATATATTTT. The chain links TRBV12-3 or TRBV12-4 to TRBJ1-3, with unresolved D. The CDR3 loop spans 15 amino acids. V gave up 7 bases and J gave up 0 bases, with 13 bases separating them.

This rearrangement joins TRBV5-1 to TRBJ2-1; 13 nucleotides match TRBD2. J gave up 7 bases and V 5 bases, and 12 bases lay outside the gene matches. This CDR3 has 17 residues. Germline CDR1 is SGHRS and CDR2 is YFSETQ. CDR3 DNA: TGCGCCAGCAGACCACCCACTAGCGGGGGGGCCGGGAATGAGCAGTTCTTC. This sequence encodes CASRPPTSGGAGNEQFF.

The chain is built from TRBV4-1 and TRBJ1-4, with TRBD1 as a possible D gene (6 bases). Germline lookup yields CDR1 MGHRA and CDR2 YSYEKL. V lost 0 bases to trimming and J lost 4 bases, with 15 bases between them. The CDR3 is 17 residues long. This chain's CDR3 is CASSQENRAASNEKLFF. The CDR3 DNA sequence: TGCGCCAGCAGCCAAGAGAACAGGGCAGCTAGTAATGAAAAACTGTTTTTT.

V usage is TRBV10-3 and J usage is TRBJ1-1; 8 positions agree with TRBD1. The J segment lost 0 bases and the V segment lost 3 bases, leaving 6 bases of the junction unmatched. The CDR3 spans 16 residues. The germline gives CDR1 ENHRY, CDR2 SYGVKD. The CDR3 DNA reads as TGTGCCATCAGTGAAAGAAGACAGGGGTTGAACACTGAAGCTTTCTTT. Translating it yields CAISERRQGLNTEAFF.

About this clonotype: The junction differs from germline at one of its ends, possibly a read error. The rearrangement uses TRBV12-3 or TRBV12-4 and TRBJ2-1; unclear D gene. The CDR3 runs 13 residues. The CDR3: CASSLGGYNEQSF. The DNA for the CDR3 is TGTGCCAGCAGTTTAGGTGGTTACAATGAGCAGTCCTTC.

In this sample, this clonotype turned up a few times. The rearrangement links TRBV6-5 to TRBJ2-1; no firm D call. The germline V gene has CDR1 MNHEY and CDR2 SVGAGI. This CDR3 has 13 amino acids. With 3 bases removed from V and 7 bases from J, the gap between germline ends came to 10 bases. The CDR3 nucleotides read TGTGCCAGCAGTTATACTTCGGAGAATGAGCAGTTCTTC. Amino acid sequence: CASSYTSENEQFF.

Regarding this clonotype: One end of the junction fails to match germline, which may point to a read error. The chain combines TRBV12-3 or TRBV12-4 with TRBJ2-2, with TRBD2 matching 7 bases. The length of the CDR3 is 15 residues. The CDR3 sequence is CASSIAGGGTGELFF. Written as DNA, the CDR3 is TGTGCCAGCAGTATAGCGGGCGGTGGCACCGGGGAGCTGTTTTTT.

The sample holds many counts of this clonotype. The rearrangement joins TRBV6-2 or TRBV6-3 to TRBJ2-1; no clear D gene. Germline lookup yields CDR1 MNHEY and CDR2 SVGEGT. The CDR3 contains 11 residues. V gave up 0 bases and J gave up 9 bases, with 3 bases separating them. Here the CDR3 DNA reads TGTGCCAGCAGTTACTCCAGTGAGCAGTTCTTC. It encodes CASSYSSEQFF.

This clonotype has at least ten counts. This rearrangement joins TRBV7-2 to TRBJ2-7; D might be TRBD1 (5 bases). CDR3 length: 15 residues. Trimming shortened V by 3 bases and J by 2 bases, and 14 bases separated the two germline ends. Germline assignment: CDR1 SGHTA and CDR2 FQGNSA. CDR3 in amino acids: CASSLTQDVPYEQYV. For the CDR3, the DNA is TGTGCCAGCAGCTTGACACAGGATGTACCCTACGAGCAGTACGTC.

This clonotype came up a few times. J is TRBJ1-4 and V is TRBV2, with no clear D. The V and J ends lost 6 bases and 10 bases respectively, with 15 bases between them. Germline V gene sequence: CDR1 SNHLY, CDR2 FYNNEI. The CDR3 has 13 residues. The CDR3 loop is CASSAYYSGKLFF. Here the CDR3 DNA reads TGTGCCAGCAGCGCCTACTACTCCGGAAAACTGTTTTTT.

This clonotype turned up a few times. The chain employs TRBV4-1 and TRBJ2-1; 12 positions match TRBD2. V shed 4 bases, J shed 0 bases, and the junction held 7 bases outside the gene matches. CDR3 size: 18 residues. The germline V gene encodes CDR1 MGHRA and CDR2 YSYEKL. The CDR3 spells CASSPHLAGGHSYNEQFF. The CDR3 DNA reads as TGCGCCAGCAGCCCTCACCTAGCGGGGGGGCACTCCTACAATGAGCAGTTCTTC.